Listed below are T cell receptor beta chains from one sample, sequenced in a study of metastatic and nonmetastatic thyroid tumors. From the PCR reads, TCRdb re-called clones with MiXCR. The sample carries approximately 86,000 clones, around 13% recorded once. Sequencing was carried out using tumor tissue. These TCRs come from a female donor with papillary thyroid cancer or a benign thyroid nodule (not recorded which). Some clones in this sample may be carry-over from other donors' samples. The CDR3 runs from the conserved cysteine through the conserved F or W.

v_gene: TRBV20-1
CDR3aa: CSATDYSGSYNEQFF

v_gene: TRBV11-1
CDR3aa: CASRSEGGLESTDTQYF

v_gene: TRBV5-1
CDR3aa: CASSPTGGAGYGYTF

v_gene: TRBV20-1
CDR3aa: CSARELALGETQYF

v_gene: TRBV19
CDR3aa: CASSIKTSRDYEQYF

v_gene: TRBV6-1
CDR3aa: CASSRTALGATGEQFF

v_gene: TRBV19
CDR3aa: CASSSQGRYTEAFF

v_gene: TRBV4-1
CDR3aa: CASSQGVSAYEQYF

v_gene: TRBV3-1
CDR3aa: CASSQGRATTHEQFF

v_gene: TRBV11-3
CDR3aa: CASSPDRQGRREKLFF

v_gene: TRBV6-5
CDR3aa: CASIYSFPGQVYVETQYF

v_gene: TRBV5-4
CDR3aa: CASSLRRQGVDGYTF

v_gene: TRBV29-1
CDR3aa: CSVEQGDIQYF

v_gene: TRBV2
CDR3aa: CASSEEGVGNEQFF

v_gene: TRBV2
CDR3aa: CASSRAGAPGGTQYF

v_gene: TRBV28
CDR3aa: CASSSWAVSYEQYF

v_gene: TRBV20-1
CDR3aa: CSARVPRAGAYEQYF

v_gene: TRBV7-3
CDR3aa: CASSPGTEASELFF

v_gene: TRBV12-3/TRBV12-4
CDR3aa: CASTRDADAQYF

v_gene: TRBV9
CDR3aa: CASSVDAGGDEAFF

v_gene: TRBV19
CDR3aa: CASRGTSGRNRLRGEQFF

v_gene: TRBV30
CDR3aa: CAWRGGFREAFF

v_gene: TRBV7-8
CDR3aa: CASSCARLAGGGEQYF

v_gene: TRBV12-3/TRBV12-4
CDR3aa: CASSKREGPYEQYF

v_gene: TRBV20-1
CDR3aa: CSARDEGTGGLETQYF

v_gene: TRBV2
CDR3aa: CASSDRLAYTGELFF

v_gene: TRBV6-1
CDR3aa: CASSENGAGGFGETQYF